Listed here is a single T cell receptor (beta chain). It was with a sample-barcoded 5' primer and a J-beta primer mix that a second PCR of about 6 to 11 cycles was run. TCRdb analysed the 5' RACE reads with MiXCR anew, one entry per CDR3 protein. The sample has about 1.1 million distinct CDR3 sequences, 35% to 40% seen once. This CDR3 has 16 residues. Looked up from germline, CDR1 is SGDLS and CDR2 is YYNGEE. V shed 4 bases, J shed 0 bases, and the junction held 6 bases outside the gene matches. The data were obtained in a study of blood T cells in healthy people across ages. The gene calls are TRBV9 and TRBJ2-1; 8 bases map to TRBD2. Source material: blood. The TCR comes from a man aged 18 to 35 in good health. The CDR3 DNA sequence: TGTGCCAGCAGCCGGGGGGGCTATAGCTCCTACAATGAGCAGTTCTTC. Translating it yields CASSRGGYSSYNEQFF.